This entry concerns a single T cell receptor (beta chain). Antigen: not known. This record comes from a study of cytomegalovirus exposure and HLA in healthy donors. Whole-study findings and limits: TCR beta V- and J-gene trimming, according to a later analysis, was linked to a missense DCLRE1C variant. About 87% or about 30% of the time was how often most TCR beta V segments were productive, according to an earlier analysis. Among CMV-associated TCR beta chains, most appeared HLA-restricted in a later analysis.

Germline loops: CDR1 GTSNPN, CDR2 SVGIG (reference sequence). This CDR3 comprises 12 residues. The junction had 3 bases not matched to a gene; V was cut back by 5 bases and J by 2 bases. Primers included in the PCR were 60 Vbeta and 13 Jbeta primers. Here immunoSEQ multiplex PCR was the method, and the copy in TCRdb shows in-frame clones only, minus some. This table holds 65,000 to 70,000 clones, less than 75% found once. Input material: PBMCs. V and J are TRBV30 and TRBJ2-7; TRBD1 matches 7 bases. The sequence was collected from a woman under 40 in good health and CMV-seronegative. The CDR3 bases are TGTGCCTGGGGGACAGTCACCTACGAGCAGTACTTC. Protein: CAWGTVTYEQYF.